The present T cell receptor beta chain was sequenced within a study of blood T cell repertoires in COVID-19. Germline CDR1 and CDR2: MNHEY and SVGAGI. V dropped 7 bases and J dropped 0; count of bases not matched to a gene: 6. The CDR3 has 14 amino acids. In the authors' workflow: Amplification with reference gene primers provided the estimates of nucleated cell counts. Here immunoSEQ multiplex PCR was the method, and the copy in TCRdb shows in-frame clones only, minus some. V and J calls and clone size are those listed in that table; D and trimming were worked out from the DNA. The sample includes over 200,000 clones, around 83% of them seen just once.

This clonotype was obtained from a man older than 75 with acute or convalescent COVID-19. This chain joins TRBV6-5 and TRBJ2-7; 7 nucleotides match TRBD1. The specimen sequenced was peripheral blood. DNA for the CDR3: TGTGCCAGCAAGGTGGCAGGGGGCTCCTACGAGCAGTACTTC. Translating it yields CASKVAGGSYEQYF.